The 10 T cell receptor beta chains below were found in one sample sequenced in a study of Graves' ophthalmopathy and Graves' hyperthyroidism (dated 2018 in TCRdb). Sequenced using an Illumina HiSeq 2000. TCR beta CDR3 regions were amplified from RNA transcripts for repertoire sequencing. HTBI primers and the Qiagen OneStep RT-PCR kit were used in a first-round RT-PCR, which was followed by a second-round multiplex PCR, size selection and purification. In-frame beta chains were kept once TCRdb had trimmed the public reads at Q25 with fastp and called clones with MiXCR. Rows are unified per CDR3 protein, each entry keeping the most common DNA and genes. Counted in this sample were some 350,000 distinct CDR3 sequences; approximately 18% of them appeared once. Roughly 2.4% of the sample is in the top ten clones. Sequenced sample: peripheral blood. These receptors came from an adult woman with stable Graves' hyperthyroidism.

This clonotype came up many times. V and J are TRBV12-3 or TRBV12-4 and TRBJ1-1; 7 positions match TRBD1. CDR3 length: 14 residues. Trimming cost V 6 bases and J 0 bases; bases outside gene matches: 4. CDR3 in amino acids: CASRATGVNTEAFF. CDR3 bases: TGTGCCAGCAGAGCTACAGGGGTGAACACTGAAGCTTTCTTT.

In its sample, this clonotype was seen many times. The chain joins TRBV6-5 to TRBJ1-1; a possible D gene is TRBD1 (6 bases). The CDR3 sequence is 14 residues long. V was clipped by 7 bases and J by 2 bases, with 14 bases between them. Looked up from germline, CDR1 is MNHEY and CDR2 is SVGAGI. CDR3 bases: TGTGCCAGCAACCTGAGGGGGTATAACACTGAAGCTTTCTTT. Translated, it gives CASNLRGYNTEAFF.

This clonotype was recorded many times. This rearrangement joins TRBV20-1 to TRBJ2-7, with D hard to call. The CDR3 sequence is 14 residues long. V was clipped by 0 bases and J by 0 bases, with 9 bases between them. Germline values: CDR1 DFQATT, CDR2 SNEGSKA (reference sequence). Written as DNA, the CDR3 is TGCAGTGCTAGAGAGCTAGACTTCTCCTACGAGCAGTACTTC. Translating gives CSARELDFSYEQYF.

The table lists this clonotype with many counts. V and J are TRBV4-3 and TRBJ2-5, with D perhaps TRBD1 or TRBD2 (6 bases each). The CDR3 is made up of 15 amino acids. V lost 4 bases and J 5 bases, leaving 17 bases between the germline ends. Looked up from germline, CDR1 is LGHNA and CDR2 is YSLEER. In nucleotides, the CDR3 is TGCGCCAGCAGCCGGGGGGCTAAGTCCTCCGAGACCCAGTACTTC. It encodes CASSRGAKSSETQYF.

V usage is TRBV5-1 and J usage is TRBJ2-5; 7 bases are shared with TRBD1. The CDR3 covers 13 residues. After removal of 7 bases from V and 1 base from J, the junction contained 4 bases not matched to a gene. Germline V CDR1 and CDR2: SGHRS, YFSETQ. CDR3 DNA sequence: TGCGCCAGCCATGAGGGGGCCCAAGAGACCCAGTACTTC. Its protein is CASHEGAQETQYF.

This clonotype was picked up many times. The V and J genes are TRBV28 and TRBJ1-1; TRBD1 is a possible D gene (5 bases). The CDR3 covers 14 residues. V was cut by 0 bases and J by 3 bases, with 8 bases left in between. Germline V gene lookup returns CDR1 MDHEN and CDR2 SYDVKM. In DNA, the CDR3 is TGTGCCAGCAGTTTATGGGGAGGGGACACTGAAGCTTTCTTT. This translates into CASSLWGGDTEAFF.

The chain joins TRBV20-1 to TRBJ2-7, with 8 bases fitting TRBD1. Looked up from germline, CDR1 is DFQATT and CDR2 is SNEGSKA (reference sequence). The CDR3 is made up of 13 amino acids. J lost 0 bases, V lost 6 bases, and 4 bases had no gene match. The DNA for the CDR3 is TGCAGTGCGGGGACAGGCCTCTCCTACGAGCAGTACTTC. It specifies CSAGTGLSYEQYF.

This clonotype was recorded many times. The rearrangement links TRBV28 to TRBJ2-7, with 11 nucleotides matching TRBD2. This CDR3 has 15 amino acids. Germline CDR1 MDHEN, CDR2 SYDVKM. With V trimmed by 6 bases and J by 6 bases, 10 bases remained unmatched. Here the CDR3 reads CASRVAGGPVFEQYF. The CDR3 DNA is TGTGCCAGCAGGGTAGCGGGAGGGCCAGTATTCGAGCAGTACTTC.

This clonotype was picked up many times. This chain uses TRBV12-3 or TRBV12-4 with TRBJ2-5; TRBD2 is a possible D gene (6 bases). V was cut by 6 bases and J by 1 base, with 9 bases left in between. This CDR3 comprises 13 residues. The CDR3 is CASSRESQETQYF. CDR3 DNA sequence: TGTGCCAGCAGCCGGGAGTCCCAAGAGACCCAGTACTTC.

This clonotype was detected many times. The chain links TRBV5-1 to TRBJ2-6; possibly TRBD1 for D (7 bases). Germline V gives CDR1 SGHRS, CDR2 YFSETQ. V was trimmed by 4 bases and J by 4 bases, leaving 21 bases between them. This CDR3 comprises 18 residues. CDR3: CASSIRQAGGRGANVLTF. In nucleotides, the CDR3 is TGCGCCAGCAGCATCCGACAGGCAGGGGGGAGAGGGGCCAACGTCCTGACTTTC.